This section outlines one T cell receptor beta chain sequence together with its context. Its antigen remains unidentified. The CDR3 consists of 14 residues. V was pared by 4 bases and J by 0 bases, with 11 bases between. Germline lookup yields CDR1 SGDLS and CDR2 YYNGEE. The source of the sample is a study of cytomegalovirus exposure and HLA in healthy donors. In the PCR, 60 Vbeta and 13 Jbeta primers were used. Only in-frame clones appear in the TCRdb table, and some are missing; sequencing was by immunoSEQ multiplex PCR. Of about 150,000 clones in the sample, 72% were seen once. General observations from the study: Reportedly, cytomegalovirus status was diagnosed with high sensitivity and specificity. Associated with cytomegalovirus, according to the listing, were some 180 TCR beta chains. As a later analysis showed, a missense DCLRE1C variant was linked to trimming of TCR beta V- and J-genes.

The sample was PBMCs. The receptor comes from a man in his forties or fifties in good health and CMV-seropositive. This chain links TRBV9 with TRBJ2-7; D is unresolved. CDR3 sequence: CASSLDGYSYEQYF. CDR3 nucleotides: TGTGCCAGCAGCCTAGACGGTTACTCCTACGAGCAGTACTTC.